What follows are 20 T cell receptor beta chains derived from one specimen sequenced in a study of blood T cell repertoires in COVID-19 (dated by TCRdb to 2018 to 2020). The library relied on the immunoSEQ multiplex PCR assay. The immuneACCESS repertoire file appears here via TCRdb, limited to in-frame rearrangements. These files lack a portion of the clones; in checked studies, under half of the deficit traces to unresolved V genes, and the cause of the others is not known. The sample records some 380,000 clones, around 90% of which are singletons. Jointly, the top ten make up roughly 2% of the sample. Specimen: PBMCs or T cells enriched from blood (not recorded which). These TCRs come from a woman aged 40 to 50 with acute COVID-19.

V and J are TRBV3-1 (or the pseudogene TRBV3-2) and TRBJ1-2, with D unclear. V shed 7 bases and J shed 7 bases, with 19 bases lying between them. CDR3 length: 14 amino acids. Germline V lookup: CDR1 LGHDT, CDR2 YNNKEL (reference sequence). The CDR3 DNA is TGTGCCAGCACCCGATTAGGGAGGCATGGTGGCTACACCTTC. Its protein product is CASTRLGRHGGYTF.

In this sample, this clone turned up once. The gene calls are TRBV7-2 and TRBJ1-5, with D possibly matching TRBD1 (5 bases). Germline V gives CDR1 SGHTA, CDR2 FQGNSA. Trimming removed 1 base from V and 2 bases from J, with 15 bases in between. The CDR3 length is 17 residues. This CDR3 reads CASSLVGRDGGNQPQHF. The CDR3 region has the DNA TGTGCCAGCAGCTTAGTAGGCAGGGATGGCGGCAATCAGCCCCAGCATTTT.

The chain links TRBV15 to TRBJ2-4; 10 nucleotides line up with TRBD1. Germline V gene data show CDR1 as LNHNV and CDR2 as YYDKDF (reference sequence). The CDR3 spans 12 residues. The V gene end was trimmed by 9 bases and the J gene end by 7 bases; junction bases not matched to a gene: 3. CDR3 DNA sequence: TGTGCCACTACGGACAGGGGGAACATTCAGTACTTC. Its protein is CATTDRGNIQYF.

This clone was found a few times. This chain links TRBV11-3 with TRBJ2-1, with D possibly being TRBD1 (6 bases). This CDR3 is 15 amino acids long. The germline V gene has CDR1 SGHNT and CDR2 YENEEA. The ends were cut back, 0 bases at V and 4 bases at J, with 10 bases in the middle. CDR3 protein: CASSLDRGSYNEQFF. CDR3 DNA sequence: TGTGCCAGCAGCTTAGACAGGGGCTCGTACAATGAGCAGTTCTTC.

This clone was detected only a few times. This chain uses TRBV5-4 with TRBJ1-2; 7 nucleotides agree with TRBD1. CDR3 size: 14 residues. The J segment lost 2 bases and the V segment lost 4 bases, leaving 5 bases of the junction unmatched. The germline V gene has CDR1 SGHNT and CDR2 YYREEE (reference sequence). The CDR3: CASSSRQGNYGYTF. CDR3 bases: TGTGCCAGCAGCAGCCGACAGGGAAACTATGGCTACACCTTC.

Notes on this clone: One end of the junction varies from germline; a read error may be responsible. The genes are TRBV6-4 and TRBJ2-2, with 7 nucleotides matching TRBD1. CDR3 length: 16 amino acids. Germline V CDR1 and CDR2: MRHNA, SNTAGT. CDR3 sequence: CASSYSKGAETGELFF. CDR3 coding DNA: TGTGCCAGCAGTTACTCGAAGGGGGCGGAAACCGGGGAGCTGTTTTTT.

V usage is TRBV7-9 and J usage is TRBJ1-1; D gene uncertain. Germline CDR1 and CDR2: SEHNR and FQNEAQ (reference sequence). This CDR3 contains 13 residues. V was trimmed by 10 bases and J by 4 bases, leaving 16 bases between them. The CDR3 is CATEPLGSTEAFF. In nucleotides, the CDR3 is TGTGCCACCGAACCGCTAGGGAGCACTGAAGCTTTCTTT.

This clone showed up just a few times. The DNA for the CDR3 is TGCGCCAGCAGCTTAGGAGGCCTTTGGGCTGAAGCTTTCTTT. The encoded protein is CASSLGGLWAEAFF. The rearrangement uses TRBV5-1 and TRBJ1-1; unclear D gene. CDR3 size: 14 residues. Germline assignment: CDR1 SGHRS and CDR2 YFSETQ. V lost 2 bases, J lost 6 bases, and 14 bases lay in between.

The CDR3 bases are TGCGCCAGCAGCCATCTCACAGGGCAGCCCCAGCATTTT. The encoded protein is CASSHLTGQPQHF. The chain combines TRBV4-1 with TRBJ1-5; D is possibly TRBD1 (6 bases). V was cut by 3 bases and J by 7 bases, with 10 bases left in between. CDR1 is MGHRA, CDR2 YSYEKL, per germline. There are 13 residues in the CDR3.

This clone was found once. The chain has TRBV5-1 and TRBJ2-7; 10 nucleotides agree with TRBD1. The CDR3 spans 15 residues. The germline CDR1 and CDR2 sequences are SGHRS and YFSETQ. V was pared by 1 base and J by 4 bases, with 5 bases of the junction left unmatched. The CDR3 nucleotides are TGCGCCAGCAGCTTGTCACCGGGACAGGGGTACGAGCAGTACTTC. It translates to CASSLSPGQGYEQYF.

The chain uses TRBV6-2 or TRBV6-3 and TRBJ1-4; D is uncertain. Between the trimmed V and J ends, which lost 2 bases and 7 bases, there was a span of 14 bases. CDR3 length: 15 residues. Germline CDR1 reads MNHEY; CDR2 reads SVGEGT. The CDR3 loop is CASSYPEGAIEKLFF. The CDR3 nucleotides are TGTGCCAGCAGTTACCCGGAGGGCGCGATTGAAAAACTGTTTTTT.

This clone was picked up a small number of times. This chain joins TRBV10-3 and TRBJ2-1; 12 bases fit TRBD2. Losses at the gene ends were 3 bases for V and 8 bases for J; bases not matched to a gene: 8. This CDR3 region has 16 residues. The germline V gene encodes CDR1 ENHRY and CDR2 SYGVKD. CDR3 in amino acids: CAISDQTSGGGDEQFF. In nucleotides, the CDR3 is TGTGCCATCAGTGACCAGACTAGCGGGGGCGGGGATGAGCAGTTCTTC.

CDR3: CASSPGTDSNQPQHF. CDR3 DNA sequence: TGTGCCAGCTCACCGGGGACAGATAGCAATCAGCCCCAGCATTTT. The chain joins TRBV18 to TRBJ1-5; 7 nucleotides line up with TRBD1. Germline trimming cut 3 bases from V and 0 bases from J; bases unmatched to any gene: 2. Germline CDR1 and CDR2: KGHSH and LQKENI. CDR3 length equals 15 residues.

The sample holds many counts of this clone. V is TRBV7-2 and J is TRBJ2-7, with D possibly matching TRBD2 (6 bases). This CDR3 is built from 15 residues. Deletions cut 5 bases from V and 4 bases from J, with 18 bases between. Germline V gives CDR1 SGHTA, CDR2 FQGNSA. CDR3 sequence reads: CASSQRVSVEYEQYF. The DNA of the CDR3 is TGTGCCAGCAGCCAGCGGGTATCAGTAGAGTACGAGCAGTACTTC.

The chain uses TRBV4-1 and TRBJ2-2; weak D call: TRBD2 (7 bases). The V gene's germline CDR1 is MGHRA and CDR2 YSYEKL. The CDR3 consists of 14 residues. With 7 bases removed from V and 9 bases from J, the gap between germline ends came to 18 bases. CDR3 in DNA: TGCGCCAGCACCCGGGGGGCAGAGTTAAGGGAGCTGTTTTTT. It translates to CASTRGAELRELFF.

This clone was detected ten times or more. The V and J genes are TRBV11-3 and TRBJ1-1; 11 nucleotides line up with TRBD1. J lost 0 bases, V lost 5 bases, and 5 bases had no gene match. In germline, CDR1 is SGHNT, CDR2 YENEEA. CDR3 length: 16 residues. The CDR3 DNA follows: TGTGCCAGCAGCCTTGGACAGGGGGCCCTGAACACTGAAGCTTTCTTT. Encoded protein: CASSLGQGALNTEAFF.

The chain employs TRBV27 and TRBJ2-3; 13 nucleotides align to TRBD2. CDR1 is MNHEY and CDR2 is SMNVEV in the germline V gene (reference sequence). The junction had 7 bases not matched to a gene; V was cut back by 7 bases and J by 6 bases. CDR3 length equals 15 residues. The CDR3 protein is CASKTSGGPTDTQYF. DNA of the CDR3: TGTGCCAGCAAGACTAGCGGGGGGCCCACGGATACGCAGTATTTT.

This chain connects TRBV7-2 to TRBJ1-4, with TRBD1 matching 9 bases. The V gene end was trimmed by 1 base and the J gene end by 7 bases; junction bases not matched to a gene: 7. There are 16 residues in the CDR3. CDR1 SGHTA and CDR2 FQGNSA come from the germline V gene. The CDR3 loop reads CASSLELGQGGEKLFF. The CDR3 DNA reads as TGTGCCAGCAGCTTAGAGCTGGGACAGGGAGGTGAAAAACTGTTTTTT.

V and J are TRBV30 and TRBJ1-2; 8 bases agree with TRBD1. V shed 3 bases and J 1 base; nucleotides not matched to a gene: 13. CDR1 and CDR2 (germline): GTSNPN, SVGIG (reference sequence). The CDR3 runs to 17 residues. The CDR3 DNA sequence: TGTGCCTGGAGGGGGGACAGGTGGAACGAGCGTAACTATGGCTACACCTTC. This sequence encodes CAWRGDRWNERNYGYTF.

The V call is TRBV6-5, the J call TRBJ2-7; D perhaps matches TRBD1 (6 bases). The CDR3 runs 12 residues. CDR1 is MNHEY and CDR2 is SVGAGI in the germline V gene. Trimming took 6 bases from V and 2 from J, leaving 8 bases between them. CDR3 sequence: CASRDSPYEQYF. The CDR3 region has the DNA TGTGCCAGCAGGGACAGTCCCTACGAGCAGTACTTC.